This T cell receptor (beta chain) was identified during a study of cytomegalovirus exposure and HLA in healthy donors. About the research overall: Researchers found that about four fifths of over 350 genotyped donors fell within the Caucasian-associated ancestry cluster.

A remark on this clone: The target antigen is unknown.

Findings and limits, study-wide: It was 150 or so TCR beta chains that were listed as cytomegalovirus-associated. In a later analysis, parvovirus B19, influenza, CMV and Epstein-Barr virus appeared linked to several top co-occurrence clusters.

Primers: 60 Vbeta forward and 13 Jbeta reverse. Here immunoSEQ multiplex PCR was the method, and the copy in TCRdb shows in-frame clones only, minus some. The sample has 80,000 or so clones, roughly 78% seen once. Germline-derived CDR1 and CDR2 are SGHRS and YFSETQ. The trim removed 3 bases at V and 8 bases at J, leaving 3 bases unmatched. This CDR3 region has 14 residues. The TCR was taken from a man aged 40-50 years in good health and CMV-seronegative. This sequence joins TRBV5-1 and TRBJ2-1, with 12 bases aligning to TRBD1. The sequencing input was PBMCs. The CDR3 DNA follows: TGCGCCAGCAGCTGGGACAGGGGGCTAGATGAGCAGTTCTTC. Translation: CASSWDRGLDEQFF.